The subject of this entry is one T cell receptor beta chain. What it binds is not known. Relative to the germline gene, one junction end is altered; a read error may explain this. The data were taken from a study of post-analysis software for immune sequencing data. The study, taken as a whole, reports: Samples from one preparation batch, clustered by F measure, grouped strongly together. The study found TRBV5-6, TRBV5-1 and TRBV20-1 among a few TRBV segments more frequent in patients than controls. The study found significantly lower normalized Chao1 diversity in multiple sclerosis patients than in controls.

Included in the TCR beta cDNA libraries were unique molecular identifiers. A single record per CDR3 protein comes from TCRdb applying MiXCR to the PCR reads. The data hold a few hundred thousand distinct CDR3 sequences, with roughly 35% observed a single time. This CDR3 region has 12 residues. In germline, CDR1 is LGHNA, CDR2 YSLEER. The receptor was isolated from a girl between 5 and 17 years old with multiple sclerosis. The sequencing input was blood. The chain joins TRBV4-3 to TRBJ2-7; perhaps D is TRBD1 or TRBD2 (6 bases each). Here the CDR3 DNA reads TGCGCCAGCAACCAAGGGGGGTACGAGCAGTACTTC. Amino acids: CASNQGGYEQYF.